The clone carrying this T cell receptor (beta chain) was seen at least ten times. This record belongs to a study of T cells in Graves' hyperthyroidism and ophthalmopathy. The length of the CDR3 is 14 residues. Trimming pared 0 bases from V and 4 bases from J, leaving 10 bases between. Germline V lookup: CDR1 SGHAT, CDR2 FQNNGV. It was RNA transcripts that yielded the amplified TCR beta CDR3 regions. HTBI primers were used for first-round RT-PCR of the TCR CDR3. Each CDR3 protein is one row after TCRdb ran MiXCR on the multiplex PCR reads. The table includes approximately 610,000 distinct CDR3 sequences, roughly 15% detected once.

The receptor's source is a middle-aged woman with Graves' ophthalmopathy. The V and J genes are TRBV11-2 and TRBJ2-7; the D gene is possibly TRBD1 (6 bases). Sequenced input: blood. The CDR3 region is CASSLEQGWYEQYF. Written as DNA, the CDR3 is TGTGCCAGCAGCTTAGAACAGGGTTGGTACGAGCAGTACTTC.